The source of this TCR beta chain is a study of Ad26.COV2.S vaccination and SARS-CoV-2 variants. Study results and caveats: The study found higher spike-specific TCR breadth in vaccine than placebo recipients.

Regarding treatment: 15 to 20 received Ad26.COV2.S at low or high dose, single or two shots; about 5 received placebo; per-sample allocation not given. Day 63 after the first injection of vaccine or placebo was the sampling time. Donation was by an adult aged 18-55 years who was in Boston. To note about this clone: Its specificity is not known.

Sequencing used immunoSEQ multiplex PCR; TCRdb keeps in-frame clones, though not all of them. The data show about 350,000 clones, with approximately 86% seen just once and about 10% held by the top ten. The receptor comes from a person between 18 and 65 years old who received the Ad26.COV2.S COVID-19 vaccine or a placebo. The input for sequencing was peripheral blood, taken in a trial of Ad26.COV2.S vaccine versus placebo.

The CDR3 reads CASSLAAALNTEAFF. CDR3 in DNA: TGTGCCAGCAGCTTGGCCGCGGCTTTGAACACTGAAGCTTTCTTT. This sequence joins TRBV5-5 and TRBJ1-1; no definite D call. The germline V gene has CDR1 SGHKS and CDR2 YYEKEE (reference sequence). Trimming removed 0 bases at V and 0 bases at J, with 9 bases between. This CDR3 comprises 15 residues.